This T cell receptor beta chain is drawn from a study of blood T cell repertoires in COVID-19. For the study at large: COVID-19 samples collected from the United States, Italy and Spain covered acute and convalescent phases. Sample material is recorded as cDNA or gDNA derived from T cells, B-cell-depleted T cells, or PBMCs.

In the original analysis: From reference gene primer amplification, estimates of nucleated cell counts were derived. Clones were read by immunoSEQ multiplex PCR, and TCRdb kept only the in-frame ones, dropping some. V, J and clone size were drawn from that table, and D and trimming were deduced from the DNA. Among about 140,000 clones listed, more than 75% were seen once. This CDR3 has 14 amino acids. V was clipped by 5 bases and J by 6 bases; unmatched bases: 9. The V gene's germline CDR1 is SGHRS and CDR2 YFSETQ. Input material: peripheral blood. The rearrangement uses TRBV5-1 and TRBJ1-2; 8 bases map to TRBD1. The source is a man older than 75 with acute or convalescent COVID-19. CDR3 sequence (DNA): TGCGCCAGCAGTTACGGACAGGGCGGGAATGGCTACACCTTC. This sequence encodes CASSYGQGGNGYTF.